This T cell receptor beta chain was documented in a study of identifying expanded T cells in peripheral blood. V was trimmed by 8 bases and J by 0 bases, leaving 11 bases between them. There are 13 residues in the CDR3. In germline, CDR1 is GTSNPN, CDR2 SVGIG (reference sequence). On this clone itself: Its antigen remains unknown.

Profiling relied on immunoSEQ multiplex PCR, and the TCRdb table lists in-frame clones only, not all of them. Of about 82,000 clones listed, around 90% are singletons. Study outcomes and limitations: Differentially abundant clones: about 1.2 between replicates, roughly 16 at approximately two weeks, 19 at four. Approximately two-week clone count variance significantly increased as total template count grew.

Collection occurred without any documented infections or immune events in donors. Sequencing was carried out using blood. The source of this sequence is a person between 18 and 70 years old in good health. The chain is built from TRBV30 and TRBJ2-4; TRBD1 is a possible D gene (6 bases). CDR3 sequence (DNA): TGTGCCACAGGGTTTCTAGCCAAAAACATTCAGTACTTC. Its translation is CATGFLAKNIQYF.